The TCR beta chain described here comes from a study of control samples from healthy donors and cancer patients. This clone was seen a few times. This CDR3 has 15 residues. V dropped 0 bases and J dropped 1 base, with 4 bases sitting between them. Germline V gene lookup returns CDR1 LGHNA and CDR2 YSLEER. The protocol was immunoSEQ multiplex PCR, while the TCRdb copy is restricted to in-frame clones and leaves out a portion. The data hold 90,000 to 130,000 clones, with more than 75% observed a single time. The chain has TRBV4-3 and TRBJ2-6, with D uncertain. Sequenced sample: PBMCs. This sequence was found in a woman in her sixties with lung cancer. The DNA for the CDR3 is TGCGCCAGCAGCCAAGATTTGTCTGGGGCCAACGTCCTGACTTTC. This translates into CASSQDLSGANVLTF.